These 7 T cell receptor beta chains were all obtained from the same sample, sequenced in a study of post-analysis software for immune sequencing data. The antigens for these receptors are not known. The library was made from cDNA and included unique molecular identifiers. MiXCR, applied by TCRdb to the PCR reads, yields one record per CDR3 protein. The table has some 190,000 distinct CDR3 sequences, 29% seen once. Study-wide results and caveats: Patients showed TRBV5-6, TRBV5-1 and TRBV20-1 among four to six TRBV segments more frequent than in controls.

The sequencing sample was made of blood. The receptor set was obtained from a girl under 18 with multiple sclerosis.

Points on this clonotype: A much larger clone is a single base away; this may be a read error. This sequence joins TRBV5-5 and TRBJ2-3; TRBD1 is a possible D gene (5 bases). Per germline, CDR1 SGHKS and CDR2 YYEKEE (reference sequence). Trimming removed 4 bases at V and 6 bases at J, with 9 bases between. CDR3 length: 12 residues. The DNA for the CDR3 is TGTGCCAGCAGCCTACACAGGGATACGCAGTATTTT. This translates into CASSLHRDTQYF. The whole variable domain, remainder taken from reference TRBV5-5 and TRBJ2-3, is DAGVTQSPTHLIKTRGQQVTLRCSPISGHKSVSWYQQVLGQGPQFIFQYYEKEERGRGNFPDRFSARQFPNYSSELNVNALLLGDSALYLCASSLHRDTQYFGPGTRLTVL.

This clonotype was counted ten times or more. The rearrangement joins TRBV6-1 to TRBJ2-7; the D gene is possibly TRBD1 (5 bases). The CDR3 is 13 amino acids. The germline V and J ends were trimmed by 4 bases and 3 bases, with 10 bases remaining between them. Germline loops: CDR1 MNHNS, CDR2 SASEGT. The CDR3 DNA reads as TGTGCCAGCAGTGTGGGGCTGGGCTACGAGCAGTACTTC. Amino acid sequence: CASSVGLGYEQYF.

This clonotype was picked up many times. The chain carries TRBV28 and TRBJ2-1; D is perhaps TRBD1 (5 bases). From germline, CDR1 is MDHEN and CDR2 SYDVKM. Trimming shortened V by 0 bases and J by 6 bases, and 6 bases separated the two germline ends. CDR3 length: 13 residues. CDR3 loop: CASSLWGPNEQFF. CDR3 sequence (DNA): TGTGCCAGCAGTTTATGGGGGCCCAATGAGCAGTTCTTC. The full variable domain, its missing parts supplied by reference TRBV28 and TRBJ2-1, is DVKVTQSSRYLVKRTGEKVFLECVQDMDHENMFWYRQDPGLGLRLIYFSYDVKMKEKGDIPEGYSVSREKKERFSLILESASTNQTSMYLCASSLWGPNEQFFGPGTRLTVL.

The chain links TRBV6-5 to TRBJ2-4; a weak D match, TRBD1 (5 bases). The V gene's germline CDR1 is MNHEY and CDR2 SVGAGI. The V end was cut by 6 bases, the J end by 9 bases, with 15 bases between. There are 13 residues in the CDR3. This CDR3 reads CASSRTRGAIQYF. Here the CDR3 DNA reads TGTGCCAGCAGCCGAACACGTGGGGCCATTCAGTACTTC.

This clonotype has just a few counts. The junction departs from germline at one end; a sequencing error may be responsible. The chain recombines TRBV14 with TRBJ2-7; 10 positions match TRBD2. In germline, CDR1 is SGHDN, CDR2 FVKESK. The length of the CDR3 is 14 residues. The CDR3 region is CAGSRTSGTYEQYF. The DNA of the CDR3 is TGTGCCGGCAGCCGGACTAGCGGCACCTACGAGCAGTACTTC.

This clonotype was seen ten or more times. V and J are TRBV20-1 and TRBJ2-5, with D unclear. The CDR3 spans 12 residues. V gave up 7 bases and J gave up 4 bases, with 13 bases separating them. Germline CDR1 reads DFQATT; CDR2 reads SNEGSKA (reference sequence). The CDR3 reads CSGGTVSETQYF. The CDR3 DNA sequence: TGCAGTGGGGGTACGGTTTCAGAGACCCAGTACTTC.

This clonotype showed up just a few times. The chain is built from TRBV18 and TRBJ2-7, with 12 bases aligning to TRBD2. Germline V CDR1 and CDR2: KGHSH, LQKENI. The CDR3 is 17 residues long. Trimming at V came to 1 base and at J to 6 bases, leaving 10 bases not matched to a gene. The CDR3 reads CASSPRGLAGGTLEQYF. The CDR3 coding sequence is TGTGCCAGCTCACCACGAGGTCTAGCGGGAGGGACGCTCGAGCAGTACTTC.